This entry lists 23 T cell receptor beta chains sequenced from one sample in a study of patients and donors after allogeneic stem cell transplantation. TCRdb fed the RT-PCR reads into MiXCR, producing one record per CDR3 protein. Of some 960,000 distinct CDR3 sequences listed, about 20% were seen once; the top ten hold approximately 5.9%. The material sequenced was blood, either unsorted or a sorted T cell fraction (not recorded which). The receptors originated from a human donor who was either an allogeneic HSCT recipient or a stem cell or donor lymphocyte infusion donor (not recorded which). It is not recorded whose cells these are; they may come from a transplant donor.

This clonotype was seen a handful of times. The chain employs TRBV10-3 and TRBJ2-7; 13 bases line up with TRBD2. V shed 9 bases, J shed 5 bases, and the junction held 4 bases outside the gene matches. Germline V gives CDR1 ENHRY, CDR2 SYGVKD. This CDR3 contains 13 residues. CDR3 in amino acids: CAIGLAGVHEQYF. DNA for the CDR3: TGTGCCATTGGACTAGCGGGAGTTCACGAGCAGTACTTC.

This clonotype was counted once. The chain has TRBV4-2 and TRBJ1-1; D not certain. Germline V gene sequence: CDR1 LGHNA, CDR2 YNFKEQ. The CDR3 totals 16 residues. Trimming took 4 bases from V and 0 from J, leaving 15 bases between them. The CDR3 is CASSLPLPHMNTEAFF. The CDR3 bases are TGTGCCAGCAGCCTCCCACTCCCCCACATGAACACTGAAGCTTTCTTT.

The chain uses TRBV29-1 and TRBJ1-1; TRBD1 is a possible D gene (5 bases). CDR3 size: 12 residues. Trimming took off 4 bases at V and 5 bases at J, with 11 bases between the two ends. Germline values: CDR1 SQVTM, CDR2 ANQGSEA. DNA for the CDR3: TGCAGCGTTGGAGGAGGGGTTACTGAAGCTTTCTTT. This translates into CSVGGGVTEAFF. Full variable domain (missing parts from reference TRBV29-1 and TRBJ1-1): SAVISQKPSRDICQRGTSLTIQCQVDSQVTMMFWYRQQPGQSLTLIATANQGSEATYESGFVIDKFPISRPNLTFSTLTVSNMSPEDSSIYLCSVGGGVTEAFFGQGTRLTVV.

This clonotype was found a few times. This chain uses TRBV6-2 or TRBV6-3 with TRBJ1-5, with D possibly TRBD1 on 5 matching bases. Germline V lookup: CDR1 MNHEY, CDR2 SVGEGT. There are 14 residues in the CDR3. The V and J ends lost 1 base and 1 base respectively, with 5 bases between them. CDR3 nucleotides: TGTGCCAGCAGTTACTGGGACAGCAATCAGCCCCAGCATTTT. Its translation: CASSYWDSNQPQHF.

CDR3 coding DNA: TGCAGTGCTAGAGGCCAGAGGACAGACTATAATTCACCCCTCCACTTT. Protein product: CSARGQRTDYNSPLHF. The V gene is TRBV20-1, the J gene TRBJ1-6; D might be TRBD1 (6 bases). V lost 1 base and J 3 bases, leaving 13 bases between the germline ends. The CDR3 consists of 16 residues. CDR1 DFQATT and CDR2 SNEGSKA come from the germline V gene (reference sequence).

V gene TRBV7-2 combines with J gene TRBJ2-3, with TRBD2 identical over 7 bases. CDR3 length: 13 amino acids. Germline values: CDR1 SGHTA, CDR2 FQGNSA. V lost 8 bases and J lost 4; bases outside the gene matches: 6. As DNA, the CDR3 is TGTGCCAGCGGAGGGCGGGGGTCAGATACGCAGTATTTT. The encoded protein is CASGGRGSDTQYF.

CDR3 sequence: CSAPYRGRTKNIQYF. The CDR3, as DNA: TGCAGTGCTCCCTACAGGGGGCGGACCAAAAACATTCAGTACTTC. This chain connects TRBV20-1 to TRBJ2-4; 9 nucleotides agree with TRBD1. V shed 5 bases, J shed 2 bases, and the junction held 7 bases outside the gene matches. This CDR3 region has 15 residues. CDR1 and CDR2 from the germline V gene are DFQATT and SNEGSKA (reference sequence).

The chain joins TRBV20-1 to TRBJ2-5; the match to TRBD1 covers 7 bases. The CDR3 is 12 amino acids. V was clipped by 6 bases and J by 4 bases; unmatched bases: 5. Germline CDR1 reads DFQATT; CDR2 reads SNEGSKA (reference sequence). The CDR3 reads CSASTGAETQYF. Written as DNA, the CDR3 is TGCAGTGCGAGTACAGGGGCAGAGACCCAGTACTTC.

This clonotype showed up many times. The chain links TRBV5-1 to TRBJ1-1; no clear D gene. Germline loops: CDR1 SGHRS, CDR2 YFSETQ. Trimming took off 1 base at V and 0 bases at J, with 4 bases between the two ends. The CDR3 has 13 amino acids. CDR3 sequence (DNA): TGCGCCAGCAGCTTGTACGTGAACACTGAAGCTTTCTTT. This codes for CASSLYVNTEAFF.

V is TRBV20-1 and J is TRBJ1-5; 9 bases agree with TRBD1. There are 17 residues in the CDR3. Germline loops: CDR1 DFQATT, CDR2 SNEGSKA (reference sequence). After removal of 5 bases from V and 2 bases from J, the junction contained 13 bases not matched to a gene. The CDR3 region is CSAWDRVKGYGNQPQHF. As DNA, the CDR3 is TGCAGTGCTTGGGACAGGGTCAAGGGATACGGCAATCAGCCCCAGCATTTT.

The DNA of the CDR3 is TGTGCCAGCAGCTCCCTGGTATACACAGATACGCAGTATTTT. The encoded protein is CASSSLVYTDTQYF. V and J are TRBV7-2 and TRBJ2-3; D is ambiguous. V lost 4 bases and J lost 2, with 10 bases in between. This CDR3 has 14 amino acids. Germline V CDR1 and CDR2: SGHTA, FQGNSA.

The rearrangement uses TRBV20-1 and TRBJ2-3, with TRBD2 as a possible D gene (5 bases). This CDR3 is 13 amino acids long. Germline V gene lookup returns CDR1 DFQATT and CDR2 SNEGSKA (reference sequence). Deletions cut 8 bases from V and 6 bases from J, with 18 bases between. In nucleotides, the CDR3 is TGCAGTACCCGACGCGACCGAGGGGATACGCAGTATTTT. The encoded protein is CSTRRDRGDTQYF.

This clonotype was picked up many times. This chain connects TRBV20-1 to TRBJ2-5, with D perhaps given as TRBD1 or TRBD2 (5 bases each). Trimming stripped 2 bases from V and 7 bases from J, with 17 bases between. Germline values: CDR1 DFQATT, CDR2 SNEGSKA (reference sequence). The CDR3 has 14 residues. The CDR3 here is CSARPAQSRGTQYF. In DNA, the CDR3 is TGCAGTGCTAGACCGGCCCAATCGAGGGGGACCCAGTACTTC.

At least ten counts were recorded for this clonotype. This sequence joins TRBV12-3 or TRBV12-4 and TRBJ1-5; D unclear. The CDR3 is made up of 15 amino acids. The germline V and J ends were trimmed by 6 bases and 2 bases, with 14 bases remaining between them. CDR3 in DNA: TGTGCCAGCAGCCTAGATTCTTTGGGCAATCAGCCCCAGCATTTT. Translation: CASSLDSLGNQPQHF.

This clonotype has only a few counts. This chain connects TRBV6-5 to TRBJ1-5; TRBD1 matches 9 bases. The V and J ends lost 2 bases and 6 bases, in that order; junction bases with no gene match: 5. Germline CDR1 is MNHEY and CDR2 is SVGAGI. The CDR3 covers 15 residues. Here the CDR3 reads CASSYGTGHSQPQHF. CDR3 bases: TGTGCCAGCAGTTACGGGACAGGGCATTCTCAGCCCCAGCATTTT.

The table lists this clonotype with many counts. This chain links TRBV20-1 with TRBJ2-4; 8 bases align to TRBD1. The V segment lost 3 bases and the J segment 1 base; nucleotides outside the gene matches: 8. Germline CDR1 is DFQATT and CDR2 is SNEGSKA (reference sequence). This CDR3 is 16 amino acids long. CDR3 in DNA: TGCAGTGCTAGTCCCCCCCAGGGGGCGGCCAAAAACATTCAGTACTTC. Translating it yields CSASPPQGAAKNIQYF.

This clonotype was found many times. V gene TRBV12-3 or TRBV12-4 combines with J gene TRBJ2-7, with 7 bases lining up with TRBD2. The J segment lost 0 bases and the V segment lost 6 bases, leaving 5 bases of the junction unmatched. The CDR3 extends over 14 amino acids. The CDR3 nucleotides are TGTGCCAGCAGCCGGGACTACCTCTCCTACGAGCAGTACTTC. Translation: CASSRDYLSYEQYF.

This sequence joins TRBV15 and TRBJ2-2; no clear D gene. Looked up from germline, CDR1 is LNHNV and CDR2 is YYDKDF (reference sequence). Trimming removed 3 bases at V and 1 base at J, with 9 bases between. CDR3 length equals 15 residues. CDR3 bases: TGTGCCACCAGCAGTCTCGGAGAGAACACCGGGGAGCTGTTTTTT. It translates to CATSSLGENTGELFF. Filled out from reference TRBV15 and TRBJ2-2, the complete variable domain reads DAMVIQNPRYQVTQFGKPVTLSCSQTLNHNVMYWYQQKSSQAPKLLFHYYDKDFNNEADTPDNFQSRRPNTSFCFLDIRSPGLGDTAMYLCATSSLGENTGELFFGEGSRLTVL.

V and J are TRBV30 and TRBJ2-3; D assignment may be TRBD1 or TRBD2 (5 bases each). The CDR3 covers 15 residues. Germline CDR1 reads GTSNPN; CDR2 reads SVGIG (reference sequence). V was cut by 0 bases and J by 4 bases, with 14 bases left in between. In DNA form, the CDR3 reads TGTGCCTGGAGTGTAGGGGAGACTATCTCAGATACGCAGTATTTT. Translated: CAWSVGETISDTQYF. Full variable domain (missing parts from reference TRBV30 and TRBJ2-3): SQTIHQWPATLVQPVGSPLSLECTVEGTSNPNLYWYRQAAGRGLQLLFYSVGIGQISSEVPQNLSASRPQDRQFILSSKKLLLSDSGFYLCAWSVGETISDTQYFGPGTRLTVL.

The chain couples TRBV5-1 to TRBJ2-1, with D unresolved. The CDR3 covers 15 residues. CDR1 and CDR2 from the germline V gene are SGHRS and YFSETQ. Trimming shortened V by 0 bases and J by 2 bases, and 9 bases separated the two germline ends. CDR3 amino acids: CASSLATRTYNEQFF. CDR3 DNA: TGCGCCAGCAGCTTGGCTACTCGGACCTACAATGAGCAGTTCTTC. Variable domain in full (rest from reference TRBV5-1 and TRBJ2-1): KAGVTQTPRYLIKTRGQQVTLSCSPISGHRSVSWYQQTPGQGLQFLFEYFSETQRNKGNFPGRFSGRQFSNSRSEMNVSTLELGDSALYLCASSLATRTYNEQFFGPGTRLTVL.

CDR3 sequence: CASSLKATEWYF. The CDR3 DNA follows: TGCGCCAGCAGCTTGAAAGCTACCGAGTGGTACTTC. The chain uses TRBV5-1 and TRBJ2-7, with no clear D. CDR1 is SGHRS, CDR2 YFSETQ, per germline. Trimming took off 1 base at V and 12 bases at J, with 14 bases between the two ends. The CDR3 runs 12 residues.

The table lists this clonotype with a few counts. The genes are TRBV4-1 and TRBJ1-3; the D gene is possibly TRBD1 (6 bases). The V end was cut by 1 base, the J end by 4 bases, with 11 bases between. The CDR3 has 15 amino acids. The V gene's germline CDR1 is MGHRA and CDR2 YSYEKL. CDR3 protein: CASSQGGGYGNTIYF. DNA for the CDR3: TGCGCCAGCAGCCAAGGTGGGGGCTACGGAAACACCATATATTTT.

This clonotype has more than one count but fewer than ten. The V call is TRBV2, the J call TRBJ1-5; D call uncertain. CDR1 and CDR2 from the germline V gene are SNHLY and FYNNEI. The V end was cut by 4 bases, the J end by 2 bases, with 9 bases between. The CDR3 covers 14 residues. The CDR3 DNA is TGTGCCAGCAGTGGGGCTCAGCGCAATCAGCCCCAGCATTTT. It encodes CASSGAQRNQPQHF.